This TCR beta chain was identified during a study of blood T cell repertoires in COVID-19. For the study at large: Samples representing acute and convalescent COVID-19 were sourced from the United States, Italy and Spain. T cells, B-cell-depleted T cells, or PBMCs provided the cDNA or gDNA that served as material.

J gave up 6 bases and V 3 bases, and 4 bases lay outside the gene matches. The CDR3 runs 15 residues. Per the germline V gene, CDR1 is MNHEY and CDR2 is SVGEGT. The data were produced by immunoSEQ multiplex PCR, yet TCRdb's version contains in-frame clones alone and is incomplete. There are about 58,000 clones in the sample; about 76% occur only once, and 25% to 40% lies in the top ten. Sequenced input: peripheral blood. This TCR derives from a human donor in a cohort sampled during active COVID-19. The chain is built from TRBV6-2 or TRBV6-3 and TRBJ1-6; 8 bases line up with TRBD1. CDR3 amino acids: CASSYAGQANSPLHF. Written as DNA, the CDR3 is TGTGCCAGCAGTTATGCGGGACAGGCTAATTCACCCCTCCACTTT.